The 20 T cell receptor beta chains presented below share a single source sample, sequenced in a study of patients and donors after allogeneic stem cell transplantation. TCRdb re-called the RT-PCR reads through MiXCR, storing one row per CDR3 protein. The table has about a million distinct CDR3 sequences, roughly 18% seen once. Sequences were obtained from blood, either unsorted or a sorted T cell fraction (not recorded which). These receptor sequences come from a human donor who was either an allogeneic HSCT recipient or a stem cell or donor lymphocyte infusion donor (not recorded which). It is not recorded whose cells these are; they may come from a transplant donor.

This clonotype was counted a few times. The rearrangement uses TRBV12-3 or TRBV12-4 and TRBJ1-1; TRBD1 might be the D (5 bases). Trimming shortened V by 6 bases and J by 8 bases, and 22 bases separated the two germline ends. The CDR3 covers 15 residues. CDR3: CASSNSRRGRTEAFF. CDR3 DNA: TGTGCCAGCAGCAACTCAAGGAGGGGCCGTACCGAAGCTTTCTTT.

The V and J genes are TRBV20-1 and TRBJ2-6; D is perhaps TRBD1 (6 bases). CDR3 length: 13 residues. The V and J ends lost 4 bases and 8 bases respectively, with 12 bases between them. CDR1 and CDR2 (germline): DFQATT, SNEGSKA (reference sequence). The chain's CDR3 is CSANLQGPNVLTF. The CDR3 nucleotides read TGCAGTGCTAACCTACAGGGACCCAACGTCCTGACTTTC.

The chain has TRBV3-1 and TRBJ1-6; D remains ambiguous. Deletions cut 4 bases from V and 5 bases from J, with 15 bases between. The CDR3 loop spans 16 amino acids. Germline V gives CDR1 LGHDT, CDR2 YNNKEL (reference sequence). CDR3: CASSLLPGVDNSPLHF. The DNA for the CDR3 is TGTGCCAGCAGCCTACTACCGGGAGTCGATAATTCACCCCTCCACTTT.

A few counts support this clonotype. The chain uses TRBV6-1 and TRBJ2-5; TRBD2 is a possible D gene (5 bases). Germline V gene lookup returns CDR1 MNHNS and CDR2 SASEGT. Trimming stripped 8 bases from V and 1 base from J, with 14 bases between. This CDR3 comprises 14 residues. Here the CDR3 reads CASARTRGQETQYF. CDR3 in DNA: TGTGCCAGCGCTCGGACTCGGGGCCAAGAGACCCAGTACTTC.

The chain combines TRBV2 with TRBJ2-1; 8 bases align to TRBD2. Germline V gives CDR1 SNHLY, CDR2 FYNNEI. V was clipped by 3 bases and J by 15 bases; unmatched bases: 16. This CDR3 comprises 15 residues. This chain's CDR3 is CASSDARGRSPWGFF. CDR3 coding DNA: TGTGCCAGCAGTGATGCCCGCGGGAGGTCTCCTTGGGGGTTCTTC.

This sequence joins TRBV7-2 and TRBJ1-2, with D hard to call. The CDR3 is made up of 15 amino acids. Germline assignment: CDR1 SGHTA and CDR2 FQGNSA. The ends were cut back, 0 bases at V and 4 bases at J, with 12 bases in the middle. CDR3 residues: CASSLATDIGYGYTF. The CDR3 DNA reads TGTGCCAGCAGCTTAGCTACAGATATCGGCTATGGCTACACCTTC.

There are many counts of this clonotype. The CDR3 is CASRVLPGQSAEAFF. In DNA form, the CDR3 reads TGCGCCAGCAGAGTCCTCCCGGGACAGAGCGCTGAAGCTTTCTTT. V usage is TRBV5-1 and J usage is TRBJ1-1; 7 bases are a match to TRBD1. Germline CDR1 SGHRS, CDR2 YFSETQ. The CDR3 runs 15 residues. Unmatched junction bases numbered 13, after V lost 5 bases and J lost 6 bases.

This clonotype has at least ten counts. This rearrangement joins TRBV7-2 to TRBJ1-1; D is unclear. This CDR3 has 14 residues. Trimming left V 1 base short and J 2 bases short, with 8 bases between. Per germline, CDR1 SGHTA and CDR2 FQGNSA. The DNA of the CDR3 is TGTGCCAGCAGCTTAGGCCAGATTAACACTGAAGCTTTCTTT. Translating it yields CASSLGQINTEAFF.

This clonotype was detected many times. V gene TRBV4-2 combines with J gene TRBJ2-5; 9 bases agree with TRBD1. CDR1 is LGHNA, CDR2 YNFKEQ, per germline. There are 16 residues in the CDR3. Trimming cost V 0 bases and J 0 bases; bases outside gene matches: 2. This chain's CDR3 is CASSQDGTGNQETQYF. CDR3 DNA: TGTGCCAGCAGCCAAGACGGGACAGGGAACCAAGAGACCCAGTACTTC.

The chain is built from TRBV9 and TRBJ2-2; 10 nucleotides match TRBD2. Germline V CDR1 and CDR2: SGDLS, YYNGEE. This CDR3 comprises 16 residues. J lost 2 bases, V lost 2 bases, and 3 bases had no gene match. CDR3 region: CASSVSGGRNTGELFF. In DNA, the CDR3 is TGTGCCAGCAGCGTTAGCGGGGGGCGCAACACCGGGGAGCTGTTTTTT.

In this sample, this clonotype turned up many times. The chain joins TRBV5-1 to TRBJ2-1; TRBD2 matches at 7 bases. The CDR3 totals 13 residues. V trimming: 4 bases; J trimming: 8 bases; junction bases outside the gene matches: 6. In germline, CDR1 is SGHRS, CDR2 YFSETQ. The CDR3 DNA reads TGCGCCAGCAGCCCTAGGGGAGGGGATGAGCAGTTCTTC. Protein: CASSPRGGDEQFF.

This clonotype has more than one count but fewer than ten. V is TRBV7-8 and J is TRBJ2-1; 8 nucleotides line up with TRBD2. Germline V gene sequence: CDR1 SGHVS, CDR2 FQNEAQ. CDR3 length equals 12 residues. V gave up 5 bases and J gave up 12 bases; unmatched junction bases: 6. The CDR3 protein is CASSPRAGAQFF. The CDR3, as DNA: TGTGCCAGCAGCCCTCGAGCGGGAGCGCAGTTCTTC.

This clonotype was detected ten times or more. The chain couples TRBV7-9 to TRBJ1-2; D not resolved. V lost 3 bases and J lost 2, with 7 bases in between. Germline V gene sequence: CDR1 SEHNR, CDR2 FQNEAQ (reference sequence). The CDR3 is 13 amino acids. This CDR3 reads CASSFGENYGYTF. The CDR3, as DNA: TGTGCCAGCAGCTTCGGGGAAAACTATGGCTACACCTTC. The entire variable domain, with the rest obtained from reference TRBV7-9 and TRBJ1-2, is as follows: DTGVSQNPRHKITKRGQNVTFRCDPISEHNRLYWYRQTLGQGPEFLTYFQNEAQLEKSRLLSDRFSAERPKGSFSTLEIQRTEQGDSAMYLCASSFGENYGYTFGSGTRLTVV.

This clonotype was seen more than once but under ten times. V gene TRBV5-1 combines with J gene TRBJ1-2; 11 bases align to TRBD1. The ends lost 1 base at V and 2 bases at J; junction bases unmatched: 1. Germline CDR1 is SGHRS and CDR2 is YFSETQ. This CDR3 contains 15 residues. The chain's CDR3 is CASSLRTGGNYGYTF. The CDR3 region has the DNA TGCGCCAGCAGCTTGCGGACAGGGGGCAACTATGGCTACACCTTC.

As concerns this clonotype: A much larger clone lies one base from this, so it may be a read error. This chain links TRBV10-3 with TRBJ2-2; possible D gene TRBD1, 5 bases. Looked up from germline, CDR1 is ENHRY and CDR2 is SYGVKD. The CDR3 sequence is 15 residues long. CDR3 loop: CAISVGGANTRELFF. The CDR3 DNA is TGTGCCATCAGTGTAGGTGGGGCGAACACCAGGGAGCTGTTTTTT.

This clonotype was detected a few times. J is TRBJ2-1 and V is TRBV7-2; D gene ambiguous. CDR3 length: 14 amino acids. Germline V lookup: CDR1 SGHTA, CDR2 FQGNSA. V was shortened by 1 base and J by 6 bases, with 10 bases between the two germline ends. CDR3 loop: CASSLEVPFNEQFF. CDR3 in DNA: TGTGCCAGCAGCTTAGAAGTCCCCTTCAATGAGCAGTTCTTC.

This clonotype was counted a few times. The gene calls are TRBV12-3 or TRBV12-4 and TRBJ1-1; TRBD1 might be the D (6 bases). Between the trimmed V and J ends, which lost 8 bases and 0 bases, there was a span of 10 bases. The CDR3 consists of 13 residues. The chain's CDR3 is CASCGQLNTEAFF. The DNA for the CDR3 is TGTGCCAGCTGTGGACAGCTGAACACTGAAGCTTTCTTT.

In its sample, this clonotype was seen many times. The chain has TRBV9 and TRBJ2-2, with 13 nucleotides matching TRBD2. The CDR3 contains 16 residues. CDR1 is SGDLS and CDR2 is YYNGEE in the germline V gene. V dropped 9 bases and J dropped 4; count of bases not matched to a gene: 9. The CDR3 loop is CATNPGLAGRTGELFF. The CDR3, as DNA: TGTGCCACCAACCCGGGACTAGCGGGACGCACCGGGGAGCTGTTTTTT.

The rearrangement joins TRBV6-5 to TRBJ2-1; perhaps TRBD2 as D (5 bases). V was shortened by 0 bases and J by 1 base, with 10 bases between the two germline ends. The CDR3 sequence is 16 residues long. Germline-derived CDR1 and CDR2 are MNHEY and SVGAGI. The CDR3 coding sequence is TGTGCCAGCAGTTACTCGGAGCTAGCTTCCTACAATGAGCAGTTCTTC. Translation: CASSYSELASYNEQFF.

This clonotype appeared a few times. The chain combines TRBV5-6 with TRBJ1-2; TRBD1 agrees at 9 bases. The CDR3 has 13 amino acids. V trimming: 6 bases; J trimming: 7 bases; junction bases outside the gene matches: 7. Germline V gene data show CDR1 as SGHDT and CDR2 as YYEEEE. The CDR3 region is CASTWTGVFGYTF. CDR3 nucleotides: TGTGCCAGCACCTGGACAGGGGTTTTTGGCTACACCTTC.